These T cell receptor beta chains were read from a single sample in a study of Graves' ophthalmopathy and Graves' hyperthyroidism. TCRdb ran MiXCR on the multiplex PCR reads and lists one entry per CDR3 protein. The data contain more than 1,000,000 distinct CDR3 sequences, 35% to 40% of them seen just once; the ten biggest clones take up around 10%. Sequenced sample: peripheral blood or thyroid tissue (not recorded which). The origin of the receptors is an adult man with Graves' hyperthyroidism. CDR3s include the opening cysteine and the closing phenylalanine or tryptophan. A D gene is named only where the DNA matches it firmly. Not all rows give a size; the values are once, few, many and, for expanded clones, a class.

CASTLMVQGNQPQHF TGTGCCAGCACCCTAATGGTACAGGGCAATCAGCCCCAGCATTTT NA TRBV7-3 15 TRBJ1-5 few
CASSVDLAGDTGELFF TGTGCCAGCAGTGTTGACCTGGCGGGGGACACCGGGGAGCTGTTTTTT TRBD2 TRBV2 16 TRBJ2-2 NA
CASSRQGLAGQGGNYEQYF TGTGCCAGCAGCCGGCAGGGGCTAGCGGGTCAGGGAGGGAACTACGAGCAGTACTTC TRBD2 TRBV4-2 19 TRBJ2-7 few
CASSLSQGAGETQYF TGTGCCAGCAGCTTATCTCAGGGGGCAGGGGAGACCCAGTACTTC TRBD1 TRBV7-2 15 TRBJ2-5 many
CASSMGRDTSVGLF TGTGCCAGTAGTATGGGAAGAGACACCTCCGTCGGCCTTTTT NA TRBV19 14 TRBJ1-1 NA
CASSPIAAETQYF TGTGCCAGCAGCCCGATTGCCGCGGAGACCCAGTACTTC NA TRBV7-9 13 TRBJ2-5 NA
CASTNLPRAGKYKETQYF TGTGCCAGCACCAACCTCCCTCGAGCGGGGAAATACAAAGAGACCCAGTACTTC TRBD2 TRBV2 18 TRBJ2-5 NA
CASSQTTGNTYEQYF TGCGCCAGCAGCCAGACGACAGGGAACACCTACGAGCAGTACTTC TRBD1 TRBV7-8 15 TRBJ2-7 few
CASSYRSGLQWRGYTF TGCGCCAGCAGTTACCGTTCGGGACTTCAATGGAGGGGCTACACCTTC NA TRBV6-5 16 TRBJ1-2 NA
CAISDLSGTGSSDTQYF TGTGCCATCAGTGACCTCTCGGGGACAGGGAGTTCAGATACGCAGTATTTT TRBD1 TRBV10-3 17 TRBJ2-3 NA
CSAKGAGHYEQYF TGCAGTGCAAAGGGAGCGGGCCACTACGAGCAGTACTTC NA TRBV20-1 13 TRBJ2-7 NA
CAPRPTGDVGSPLHF TGTGCCCCGAGGCCGACAGGGGATGTTGGTTCACCCCTCCACTTT TRBD1 TRBV7-3 15 TRBJ1-6 NA
CSVVLSTGGTNEKLFF TGCAGCGTTGTACTAAGCACAGGGGGCACTAATGAAAAACTGTTTTTT TRBD1 TRBV29-1 16 TRBJ1-4 NA
CASSIEEGRHYNQPQHF TGTGCCAGTAGTATAGAAGAGGGACGCCATTACAATCAGCCCCAGCATTTT NA TRBV19 17 TRBJ1-5 few
CASSAVAGGPNQETQYF TGTGCCAGCAGCGCCGTAGCGGGAGGGCCGAACCAAGAGACCCAGTACTTC TRBD2 TRBV6-2/TRBV6-3 17 TRBJ2-5 NA
CASSDSAGRNEETQYF TGTGCCAGCTCTGATAGCGCGGGGCGTAATGAAGAGACCCAGTACTTC NA TRBV7-9 16 TRBJ2-5 NA
CSARVREVGQTQYF TGCAGTGCTAGAGTTCGAGAGGTGGGGCAGACCCAGTACTTC NA TRBV20-1 14 TRBJ2-5 many
CASSGGQGWGYGYTF TGTGCCAGCAGCGGGGGACAGGGATGGGGCTATGGCTACACCTTC TRBD1 TRBV9 15 TRBJ1-2 NA
CASSFSSWREGDYEQYF TGTGCCAGCAGTTTCTCATCGTGGCGGGAGGGTGACTACGAGCAGTACTTC TRBD2 TRBV2 17 TRBJ2-7 few
CASSIMRNQPQHF TGTGCCAGTAGTATCATGAGAAATCAGCCCCAGCATTTT NA TRBV19 13 TRBJ1-5 many
CASSSFRTAQETQYF TGTGCCAGCAGCTCGTTCCGGACAGCACAAGAGACCCAGTACTTC NA TRBV7-9 15 TRBJ2-5 NA
CASSLLSGGRSYEQYF TGTGCCAGCAGCTTATTGTCTGGGGGCCGCTCCTACGAGCAGTACTTC NA TRBV7-9 16 TRBJ2-7 NA
CASRPETGSTYEQYF TGTGCCAGCAGACCCGAGACAGGCAGCACCTACGAGCAGTACTTC NA TRBV6-1 15 TRBJ2-7 few
CASSQAVPGLDLYLGYEQYF TGTGCCAGCAGCCAAGCCGTACCGGGACTAGATTTATATTTGGGCTACGAGCAGTACTTC TRBD2 TRBV12-3/TRBV12-4 20 TRBJ2-7 few
CASSYRDLYGYTF TGTGCCAGCAGTTACCGGGATCTCTATGGCTACACCTTC NA TRBV6-5 13 TRBJ1-2 few
CSGGQGAYEQYF TGCAGCGGGGGCCAGGGGGCCTACGAGCAGTACTTC TRBD1 TRBV29-1 12 TRBJ2-7 many
CASSPVGGRQETQYF TGTGCCAGCAGCCCGGTGGGCGGGAGGCAAGAGACCCAGTACTTC TRBD2 TRBV7-2 15 TRBJ2-5 many
CSAIREAGADTQYF TGCAGTGCTATAAGAGAAGCGGGGGCAGATACGCAGTATTTT TRBD2 TRBV20-1 14 TRBJ2-3 few
CASSLDRASGNTIYF TGTGCCAGCAGCTTGGACAGGGCCTCTGGAAACACCATATATTTT NA TRBV5-4 15 TRBJ1-3 many
CASSRGQRRMNTIYF TGTGCCAGTAGTAGGGGACAGCGGAGGATGAACACCATATATTTT TRBD1 TRBV19 15 TRBJ1-3 few
CASSYSAHRETQYF TGTGCCAGCAGTTACTCGGCCCACCGGGAGACCCAGTACTTC NA TRBV6-5 14 TRBJ2-5 few
CSADNDREYGQYF TGCAGTGCTGATAACGACAGGGAGTACGGGCAGTACTTC TRBD1 TRBV20-1 13 TRBJ2-7 many
CASSQIQGINQPQHF TGCGCCAGCAGCCAGATCCAGGGGATCAATCAGCCCCAGCATTTT NA TRBV4-1 15 TRBJ1-5 NA
CAIRGGYGNQPQHF TGTGCCATCAGGGGGGGATACGGCAATCAGCCCCAGCATTTT NA TRBV10-3 14 TRBJ1-5 NA
CSVDTGLNTIYF TGCAGCGTTGATACCGGCCTAAACACCATATATTTT NA TRBV29-1 12 TRBJ1-3 once